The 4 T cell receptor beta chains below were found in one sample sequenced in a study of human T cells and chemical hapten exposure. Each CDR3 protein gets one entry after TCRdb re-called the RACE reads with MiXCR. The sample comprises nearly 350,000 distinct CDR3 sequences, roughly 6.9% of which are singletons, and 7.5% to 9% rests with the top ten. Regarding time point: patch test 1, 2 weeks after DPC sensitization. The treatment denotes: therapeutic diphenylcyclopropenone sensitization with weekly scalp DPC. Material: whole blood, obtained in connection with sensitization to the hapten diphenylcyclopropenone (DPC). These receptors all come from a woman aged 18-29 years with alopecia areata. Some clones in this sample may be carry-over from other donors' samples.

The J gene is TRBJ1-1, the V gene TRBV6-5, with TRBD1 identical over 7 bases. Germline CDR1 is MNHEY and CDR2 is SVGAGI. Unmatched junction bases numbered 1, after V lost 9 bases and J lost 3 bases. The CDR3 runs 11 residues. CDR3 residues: CASTGDTEAFF. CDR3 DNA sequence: TGTGCCAGTACAGGGGACACTGAAGCTTTCTTT.

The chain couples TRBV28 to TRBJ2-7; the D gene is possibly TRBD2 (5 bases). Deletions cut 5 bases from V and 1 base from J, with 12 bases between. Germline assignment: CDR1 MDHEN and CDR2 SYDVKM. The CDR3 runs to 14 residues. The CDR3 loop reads CASSTRTPSYEQYF. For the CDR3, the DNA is TGTGCCAGCAGTACGCGGACTCCTTCCTACGAGCAGTACTTC.

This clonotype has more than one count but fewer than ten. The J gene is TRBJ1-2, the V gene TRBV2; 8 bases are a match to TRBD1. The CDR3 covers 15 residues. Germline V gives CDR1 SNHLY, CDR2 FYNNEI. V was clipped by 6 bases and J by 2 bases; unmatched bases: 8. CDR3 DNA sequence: TGTGCCAGCAGGAACGGACAGGGAGGGAACTATGGCTACACCTTC. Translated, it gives CASRNGQGGNYGYTF. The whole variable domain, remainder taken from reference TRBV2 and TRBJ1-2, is EPEVTQTPSHQVTQMGQEVILRCVPISNHLYFYWYRQILGQKVEFLVSFYNNEISEKSEIFDDQFSVERPDGSNFTLKIRSTKLEDSAMYFCASRNGQGGNYGYTFGSGTRLTVV.

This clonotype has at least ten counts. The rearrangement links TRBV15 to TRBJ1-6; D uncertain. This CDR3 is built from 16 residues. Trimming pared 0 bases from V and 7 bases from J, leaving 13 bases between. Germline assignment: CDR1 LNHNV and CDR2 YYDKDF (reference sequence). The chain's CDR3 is CATSRDEVGLNSPLHF. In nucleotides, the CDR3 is TGTGCCACCAGCAGAGATGAGGTCGGGTTAAATTCACCCCTCCACTTT.